The 8 T cell receptor beta chains listed next were all sequenced from one sample in a study of blood T cells in healthy people across ages (dated by TCRdb to the mid-2010s). Receptor libraries were prepared by 5' RACE. The sample was run on an Illumina HiSeq 2500. A second roughly 7 to 12 cycle PCR used a sample-barcoded 5' primer and a J-beta primer mix. TCRdb itself trimmed the public reads at Q25 with fastp, ran MiXCR and retained productive beta chains. Here each entry gathers all rows of one CDR3 protein and keeps the most common genes and DNA. In all, the sample holds about 930,000 distinct CDR3 sequences, and 25% to 35% of those were seen once. The ten largest account for roughly 10% of the sample. The sample was also reused in another study, on T cells of mothers and their children.

The sample was blood. The receptors come from a woman between 35 and 50 years old in good health.

The chain employs TRBV7-9 and TRBJ1-2; no firm D call. The CDR3 extends over 14 amino acids. Trimming took 3 bases from V and 7 from J, leaving 15 bases between them. CDR1 and CDR2 (germline): SEHNR, FQNEAQ (reference sequence). CDR3 nucleotide sequence: TGTGCCAGCAGCTTTTTAGGGAAATTAAGTGGCTACACCTTC. Amino acids: CASSFLGKLSGYTF. Full variable domain (remainder filled in from reference TRBV7-9 and TRBJ1-2): DTGVSQNPRHKITKRGQNVTFRCDPISEHNRLYWYRQTLGQGPEFLTYFQNEAQLEKSRLLSDRFSAERPKGSFSTLEIQRTEQGDSAMYLCASSFLGKLSGYTFGSGTRLTVV.

This clonotype was seen repeatedly, ten times or more. V gene TRBV5-6 combines with J gene TRBJ2-7; D is possibly TRBD1 (6 bases). Germline CDR1 reads SGHDT; CDR2 reads YYEEEE. The CDR3 sequence is 15 residues long. Trimming shortened V by 2 bases and J by 2 bases, and 14 bases separated the two germline ends. The CDR3: CASSFLHRETYEQYF. The CDR3 DNA reads TGTGCCAGCAGCTTCTTACACAGGGAAACCTACGAGCAGTACTTC.

The V gene is TRBV6-6, the J gene TRBJ2-3; the D is unclear. V gave up 8 bases and J gave up 2 bases, with 11 bases separating them. The germline V gene has CDR1 MNHNY and CDR2 SVGAGI (reference sequence). The CDR3 has 13 residues. CDR3 in DNA: TGTGCCAGCGGGCACAGCGACACAGATACGCAGTATTTT. It specifies CASGHSDTDTQYF.

This clonotype was seen repeatedly, ten times or more. The chain joins TRBV7-2 to TRBJ1-4, with TRBD1 matching 7 bases. With V trimmed by 5 bases and J by 8 bases, 11 bases remained unmatched. The CDR3 is 15 residues long. Germline lookup yields CDR1 SGHTA and CDR2 FQGNSA. The CDR3 here is CASSTIRDSWEKLFF. The CDR3 nucleotides read TGTGCCAGCAGCACGATCCGGGACAGTTGGGAAAAACTGTTTTTT.

Only a few counts were recorded for this clonotype. V gene TRBV2 combines with J gene TRBJ2-7; no reliable D call. Trimming removed 7 bases from V and 7 bases from J, with 23 bases in between. The length of the CDR3 is 15 residues. Looked up from germline, CDR1 is SNHLY and CDR2 is FYNNEI. CDR3 bases: TGTGCCAGCAAGAAGGTTAACGCTATAGTGGGGGAGCAGTACTTC. Amino acids: CASKKVNAIVGEQYF.

The gene calls are TRBV30 and TRBJ2-1; no reliable D call. CDR1 is GTSNPN and CDR2 is SVGIG in the germline V gene (reference sequence). The CDR3 length is 13 residues. The V gene lost 0 bases and the J gene lost 6 bases, with 9 bases spanning the gap. DNA for the CDR3: TGTGCCTGGAGTGTACTTAGGGCCAATGAGCAGTTCTTC. It codes for CAWSVLRANEQFF.

This clonotype was picked up many times. The chain has TRBV7-2 and TRBJ2-7, with 7 bases identical to TRBD2. The V and J ends lost 5 bases and 4 bases, in that order; junction bases with no gene match: 11. Germline V gene data show CDR1 as SGHTA and CDR2 as FQGNSA. The CDR3 is made up of 15 amino acids. The CDR3 spells CASSPPERGKYEQYF. The CDR3 region has the DNA TGTGCCAGCAGCCCGCCGGAGCGGGGCAAATACGAGCAGTACTTC.

The chain carries TRBV6-6 and TRBJ1-2; no clear D gene. The germline gives CDR1 MNHNY, CDR2 SVGAGI (reference sequence). The CDR3 covers 14 residues. V lost 6 bases to trimming and J lost 3 bases, with 14 bases between them. Here the CDR3 reads CASSRTRTDYGYTF. CDR3 DNA: TGTGCCAGCAGCCGCACTCGTACAGACTATGGCTACACCTTC.